The TCR beta chain described here comes from a study of blood T cell repertoires in COVID-19. On the study more broadly: Researchers got acute and convalescent COVID-19 samples from the United States, Italy and Spain. T cells, B-cell-depleted T cells, or PBMCs provided the cDNA or gDNA that served as material.

The CDR3 has 11 residues. The germline V gene has CDR1 MDHEN and CDR2 SYDVKM. Trimming shortened V by 4 bases and J by 3 bases, and 3 bases separated the two germline ends. Here immunoSEQ multiplex PCR was the method, and the copy in TCRdb shows in-frame clones only, minus some. This table has about 74,000 clones, 70% to 75% appearing once. The receptor comes from a man between 70 and 80 years old with acute or convalescent COVID-19. The rearrangement links TRBV28 to TRBJ1-1, with D unresolved. Sequencing was carried out using peripheral blood. The CDR3 spells CASSSYTEAFF. The CDR3 nucleotides are TGTGCCAGCAGTTCCTACACTGAAGCTTTCTTT.